Following are 2 T cell receptor beta chains from one sample sequenced in a study of human T cells and chemical hapten exposure. Time point reported: patch test 1, 2 weeks after DPC sensitization. The sample's treatment: therapeutic diphenylcyclopropenone sensitization with weekly scalp DPC. TCRdb reprocessed the RACE reads via MiXCR and lists one record per CDR3 protein. This repertoire shows about 380,000 distinct CDR3 sequences, roughly 4.8% found once; its top ten account for approximately 2.3%. The sample in question was whole blood, obtained in connection with sensitization to the hapten diphenylcyclopropenone (DPC). Receptors were obtained from a woman aged 50 to 60 with alopecia areata. Some clones in this sample may be carry-over from other donors' samples.

In this sample, this clonotype turned up a few times. The chain recombines TRBV29-1 with TRBJ1-1; 8 nucleotides align to TRBD1. This CDR3 region has 15 residues. Germline assignment: CDR1 SQVTM and CDR2 ANQGSEA. With 5 bases clipped from V and 0 bases from J, the junction kept 8 bases outside the gene matches. CDR3 DNA sequence: TGCAGCGTTCGACCCCGACAGGGGATGAACACTGAAGCTTTCTTT. Protein product: CSVRPRQGMNTEAFF.

This sequence joins TRBV6-5 and TRBJ1-3; no clear D. Trimming removed 4 bases at V and 5 bases at J, with 18 bases between. This CDR3 is built from 16 residues. Germline CDR1 and CDR2: MNHEY and SVGAGI. The CDR3: CASSSAKIQRRNTIYF. For the CDR3, the DNA is TGTGCCAGCAGTTCCGCCAAGATACAGCGGAGAAACACCATATATTTT.